This T cell receptor (beta chain) was sequenced in a study of T cell repertoires in cytomegalovirus infection. About the study: Selection of CMV epitopes for the study included recently identified HLA-C-restricted and well-studied HLA-B-restricted ones. TCR beta signatures that were public indicated CMV infection and matching HLA type.

In its sample, this clonotype was seen a few times. Antigen unknown. Study outcomes and limitations: Within the response measured ex vivo, HLA-C-restricted CMV-specific TCR beta clonotypes were dominant. The cumulative frequency of public TCR beta families distinguished individuals who carried CMV together with the relevant HLA.

The CDR3 totals 15 residues. V lost 5 bases, J lost 2 bases, and 15 bases lay in between. The germline CDR1 and CDR2 sequences are SGHTA and FQGTGA. MiXCR was run by TCRdb on the reads, yielding one entry per CDR3 protein. The sample lists about 920,000 distinct CDR3 sequences, less than 40% occurring once. V gene TRBV7-3 combines with J gene TRBJ2-5, with D possibly matching TRBD1 (6 bases). The source material was cultured CD8+ T cells from PBMCs, sampled from culture after CMV antigen stimulation. This receptor was obtained from a human donor in good health (CMV status not recorded). Some clones in this sample may be carry-over from other donors' samples. Here the CDR3 reads CASSPGQRRQETQYF. Written as DNA, the CDR3 is TGTGCCAGCAGCCCGGGACAAAGAAGGCAAGAGACCCAGTACTTC.